These 23 T cell receptor beta chains share one sample of origin, sequenced in a study of CD8+CD57+ T cells in acquired aplastic anemia. Patients who underwent sequencing had shown CD8+CD57+ cell expansion by flow cytometry. Genomic DNA acted as the template from which TCR beta VDJ combination and CDR3 sequence profiling were carried out. MiXCR, run by TCRdb on the reads, gives a single entry per CDR3 protein. The table records 150,000 to 200,000 distinct CDR3 sequences, roughly 45% of them present only once. Material: sorted CD4+, CD8+, or CD8+CD57+ T cells (not recorded which) from PBMCs. These receptors were obtained from a human donor with aplastic anemia.

Regarding this clonotype: At one boundary the junction diverges from the germline segment, which might be a read error. V and J are TRBV6-5 and TRBJ2-7; D is uncertain. CDR3 size: 13 residues. Germline V gene lookup returns CDR1 MNHEY and CDR2 SVGAGI. CDR3 residues: CASNYGRSYEQYF. In DNA, the CDR3 is TGTGCCAGCAATTACGGCAGATCCTACGAGCAGTACTTC.

V and J are TRBV2 and TRBJ1-1; 9 positions match TRBD1. This CDR3 has 15 amino acids. The germline gives CDR1 SNHLY, CDR2 FYNNEI. V dropped 8 bases and J dropped 0; count of bases not matched to a gene: 7. This chain's CDR3 is CASSPGQGMNTEAFF. The DNA for the CDR3 is TGTGCCAGCTCACCGGGACAGGGAATGAACACTGAAGCTTTCTTT.

Notes on this clonotype: A clone one base away is much larger, so this may be a read error. The chain joins TRBV12-3 or TRBV12-4 to TRBJ2-1; no clear D. The CDR3 is 14 amino acids. The CDR3 region has the DNA TGTGCCAGCAGTTCTGTTAGCTCCTACAGTGAGCAGTTCTTC. As protein: CASSSVSSYSEQFF.

This clonotype was seen more than once but under ten times. V and J are TRBV25-1 and TRBJ2-1; D not certain. Trimming cost V 4 bases and J 7 bases, with 8 bases left between them. The germline V gene has CDR1 MGHDK and CDR2 SYGVNS. CDR3 size: 12 residues. CDR3 in DNA: TGTGCCAGCAGTGCCCCGCCTAATGAGCAGTTCTTC. Protein product: CASSAPPNEQFF.

The chain couples TRBV11-2 to TRBJ2-1, with D maybe TRBD2 (6 bases). The CDR3 is 17 amino acids. The germline V gene encodes CDR1 SGHAT and CDR2 FQNNGV. Trimming took 1 base from V and 8 from J, leaving 21 bases between them. The CDR3: CASSLGHGSGEMDEQFF. In DNA form, the CDR3 reads TGTGCCAGCAGCTTAGGACATGGTAGCGGTGAAATGGATGAGCAGTTCTTC.

This chain links TRBV29-1 with TRBJ1-1, with D possibly TRBD1 on 6 matching bases. This CDR3 region has 11 residues. Trimming removed 4 bases at V and 4 bases at J, with 7 bases between. Germline lookup yields CDR1 SQVTM and CDR2 ANQGSEA. The CDR3 region is CSVGGRTEAFF. The CDR3 coding sequence is TGCAGCGTTGGGGGGCGCACTGAAGCTTTCTTT.

The J gene is TRBJ1-4, the V gene TRBV4-2, with TRBD1 matching 8 bases. V gave up 4 bases and J gave up 0 bases; unmatched junction bases: 7. Germline assignment: CDR1 LGHNA and CDR2 YNFKEQ. The CDR3 consists of 17 residues. CDR3 region: CASSLKTGATTNEKLFF. In nucleotides, the CDR3 is TGTGCCAGCAGCCTAAAGACAGGGGCGACAACTAATGAAAAACTGTTTTTT.

This chain joins TRBV15 and TRBJ1-4, with no clear D. CDR1 is LNHNV and CDR2 is YYDKDF in the germline V gene (reference sequence). This CDR3 comprises 14 residues. Trimming stripped 9 bases from V and 6 bases from J, with 17 bases between. As DNA, the CDR3 is TGTGCCACTGAGAGTCCGAACCGATATGAAAAACTGTTTTTT. This codes for CATESPNRYEKLFF.

In this sample, this clonotype turned up a few times. One end of the junction is discordant with germline, which a read error may explain. V gene TRBV19 combines with J gene TRBJ1-3, with a possible D match to TRBD1 (5 bases). This CDR3 is built from 14 residues. Germline V gene lookup returns CDR1 LNHDA and CDR2 SQIVND (reference sequence). For the CDR3, the DNA is TGTGCTAGTAGCACGACCGGGACGGGAAACACCATATATTTT. Protein product: CASSTTGTGNTIYF.

This clonotype has only a few counts. The rearrangement uses TRBV25-1 and TRBJ2-5, with 8 bases fitting TRBD1. The V segment lost 10 bases and the J segment 2 bases; nucleotides outside the gene matches: 3. The CDR3 length is 12 residues. Germline lookup yields CDR1 MGHDK and CDR2 SYGVNS. The CDR3 bases are TGTGCCACCCGGACAGGGCAAGAGACCCAGTACTTC. Its translation is CATRTGQETQYF.

This chain connects TRBV24-1 to TRBJ2-3; D gene unclear. The V end was cut by 6 bases, the J end by 3 bases, with 3 bases between. Germline loops: CDR1 KGHDR, CDR2 SFDVKD. The CDR3 has 11 amino acids. The CDR3 DNA follows: TGTGCCACCAGTCCGACAGATACGCAGTATTTT. Translating it yields CATSPTDTQYF.

In this sample, this clonotype turned up a few times. The V and J genes are TRBV20-1 and TRBJ2-5; 9 nucleotides match TRBD2. J was trimmed by 1 base and V by 5 bases; bases with no gene match: 8. Germline CDR1 DFQATT, CDR2 SNEGSKA (reference sequence). This CDR3 spans 15 amino acids. CDR3 sequence reads: CSALTSGRVQETQYF. CDR3 bases: TGCAGTGCTTTGACTAGCGGACGCGTCCAAGAGACCCAGTACTTC.

This clonotype was observed a few times. This rearrangement joins TRBV7-2 to TRBJ2-4; a weak D match, TRBD2 (5 bases). This CDR3 has 18 amino acids. In germline, CDR1 is SGHTA, CDR2 FQGNSA. Between the trimmed V and J ends, which lost 0 bases and 1 base, there was a span of 16 bases. CDR3 DNA sequence: TGTGCCAGCAGCTTAGCCTCGGGGATGGGGTTTGCCAAAAACATTCAGTACTTC. Its translation: CASSLASGMGFAKNIQYF.

This clonotype showed up many times. The rearrangement links TRBV9 to TRBJ1-6, with D hard to call. The V and J ends lost 7 bases and 5 bases respectively, with 13 bases between them. The CDR3 is made up of 14 amino acids. CDR1 and CDR2 from the germline V gene are SGDLS and YYNGEE. The CDR3 spells CASCSGDNNSPLHF. CDR3 DNA sequence: TGTGCCAGCTGCTCTGGGGATAATAATTCACCCCTCCACTTT.

This clonotype was seen only a few times. The chain employs TRBV20-1 and TRBJ2-6, with TRBD1 as a possible D gene (7 bases). Trimming removed 0 bases at V and 2 bases at J, with 20 bases between. This CDR3 has 19 residues. Germline CDR1 reads DFQATT; CDR2 reads SNEGSKA (reference sequence). The CDR3 DNA reads TGCAGTGCTAGAGATCCCCGGGCAGGGGGGATCCCTGGGGCCAACGTCCTGACTTTC. Residues: CSARDPRAGGIPGANVLTF.

This CDR3 is CASSLERGGSGGTQYF. In nucleotides, the CDR3 is TGTGCCAGCAGCCTAGAACGGGGTGGGTCCGGGGGGACCCAGTACTTC. The J gene is TRBJ2-5, the V gene TRBV5-6, with a possible D match to TRBD2 (6 bases). CDR1 SGHDT and CDR2 YYEEEE come from the germline V gene. The CDR3 spans 16 residues. V was trimmed by 4 bases and J by 7 bases, leaving 23 bases between them. The variable domain in full, with the rest retrieved from reference TRBV5-6 and TRBJ2-5, is DAGVTQSPTHLIKTRGQQVTLRCSPKSGHDTVSWYQQALGQGPQFIFQYYEEEERQRGNFPDRFSGHQFPNYSSELNVNALLLGDSALYLCASSLERGGSGGTQYFGPGTRLLVL.

This sequence joins TRBV9 and TRBJ2-7; 8 bases are a match to TRBD1. The V segment lost 4 bases and the J segment 6 bases; nucleotides outside the gene matches: 12. CDR1 and CDR2 from the germline V gene are SGDLS and YYNGEE. This CDR3 contains 15 residues. The CDR3 bases are TGTGCCAGCAGCTTGACAGGGGCGCCCTTGTTCGAGCAGTACTTC. Protein: CASSLTGAPLFEQYF.

The chain is built from TRBV4-1 and TRBJ1-6; 8 bases line up with TRBD1. V was pared by 2 bases and J by 10 bases, with 10 bases of the junction left unmatched. The germline CDR1 and CDR2 sequences are MGHRA and YSYEKL. The length of the CDR3 is 16 residues. The CDR3 sequence is CASSQFLDRENSPLHF. The CDR3 region has the DNA TGCGCCAGCAGCCAATTTCTGGACAGGGAGAACTCACCCCTCCACTTT.

The V call is TRBV7-2, the J call TRBJ2-5; 8 bases match TRBD2. With V trimmed by 4 bases and J by 3 bases, 10 bases remained unmatched. Germline-derived CDR1 and CDR2 are SGHTA and FQGNSA. The CDR3 covers 16 residues. In DNA form, the CDR3 reads TGTGCCAGCAGCTACGACGGGGGGGCCGTCGAAGAGACCCAGTACTTC. Its protein is CASSYDGGAVEETQYF.

This clonotype was detected ten times or more. V is TRBV20-1 and J is TRBJ2-2; TRBD2 agrees at 9 bases. This CDR3 is built from 14 residues. In germline, CDR1 is DFQATT, CDR2 SNEGSKA (reference sequence). V lost 7 bases and J lost 7; bases outside the gene matches: 10. In nucleotides, the CDR3 is TGCAGTGTATCTAGCGGGAAAGGGGGCGGGGAGCTGTTTTTT. Protein product: CSVSSGKGGGELFF.

This clonotype was counted at least ten times. V usage is TRBV29-1 and J usage is TRBJ2-4, with D hard to call. This CDR3 has 11 amino acids. Germline V gives CDR1 SQVTM, CDR2 ANQGSEA. V was cut by 4 bases and J by 6 bases, with 7 bases left in between. CDR3 coding DNA: TGCAGCGTTGGGACCCTAAACATTCAGTACTTC. Protein product: CSVGTLNIQYF.

The CDR3 loop reads CSARDRRGYTF. CDR3 nucleotide sequence: TGCAGCGCTAGGGACAGGCGAGGCTACACCTTC. This sequence joins TRBV29-1 and TRBJ1-2; 8 bases are a match to TRBD1. With 7 bases clipped from V and 8 bases from J, the junction kept 6 bases outside the gene matches. Germline assignment: CDR1 SQVTM and CDR2 ANQGSEA. The CDR3 has 11 residues.

A word on this clonotype: One end of the junction fails to match germline, which may point to a read error. The chain is built from TRBV10-2 and TRBJ2-2; D perhaps matches TRBD2 (7 bases). Germline loops: CDR1 WSHSY, CDR2 SAAADI. The CDR3 sequence is 14 residues long. The CDR3 protein is CASGSAGRDGGLFF. The CDR3 region has the DNA TGCGCCAGCGGATCAGCGGGGCGAGACGGGGGGCTGTTCTTT.